The TCR beta chain under discussion was sequenced for a study of cytotoxic CD8 clonotypes in ibrutinib-treated CLL (dated by TCRdb to about 2021). In terms of the full investigation: In this cohort, around 15 patients were treatment-naive and ten to eleven were relapsed/refractory, while 17 to 18 had unmutated IGHV. Partial responses were observed in roughly 24 patients and complete responses in 2; after a median follow-up of roughly 72 months, remission was maintained in approximately 14 patients and progression was observed in roughly twelve. Response samples were obtained after a median of 12 months of treatment, with a range of about 6 to 36 months. On average, each sample yielded approximately 250,000 productive templates and 94,082 productive rearrangements. Of the 85 to 90 participants in the trial, 20 to 30 had longitudinal samples available. Cryopreserved peripheral blood mononuclear cells were obtained before treatment, at response, and at either sustained remission or disease progression. Patients were still on ibrutinib when every remission and progressive disease sample was collected. What the research found in general, with its limitations: An increase in clonality was observed at ibrutinib response, with clonality remaining stable during sustained remission and falling back toward baseline at progression. Public clonotypes were rare and either shrank or stayed stable during treatment, and the rise in clonality at ibrutinib response reflected expansion of private clonotypes. Sustained-remission and progressing patients did not have matched sampling times, and lymph node repertoires were not examined. Baseline clonality exceeded that of age-matched healthy donors and correlated strongly with circulating CD8+ T-cell counts.

The sample's time point label, in plain terms: about a year on ibrutinib. For TCR beta library preparation, 1.5 to 2 micrograms of genomic DNA were extracted from the cryopreserved PBMCs. Longitudinal blood samples from CLL patients on ibrutinib monotherapy were analyzed using high-throughput TCR beta sequencing. The patients took part in an open-label, single-center phase 2 trial of ibrutinib monotherapy. Remarks on this clone: Its antigen target is currently unknown. No per-base quality is available; no much larger clone lies one base away.

Each clonotype received, on average, roughly 9.6x coverage in deep resolution sequencing performed on a MiSeq, where the target depth lay between 1 in 1 million and 1 in 200,000 T cells. The immunoSEQ hsTCRB Kit was used to generate the TCR beta libraries. The authors' pipeline ran thus. ImmunoSEQ Data Assistant and ImmunoSEQ Analyzer were used for data analysis, and V, D and J genes were assigned according to IMGT definitions. Clonality, with values ranging from 0 to 1, was calculated as one minus the normalized Shannon entropy of productive rearrangement frequencies. Only overrepresented clonotypes making up at least 0.05% of the repertoire of each patient were included in the public clonotype analysis. Repertoires from about a dozen age-matched healthy donors in immuneACCESS were used as clonality controls. TCRdb holds this immuneACCESS table with in-frame rearrangements only. Some clones are missing; in checked studies, unresolved V genes explain under half, and the rest has no known cause. V and J calls and clone size are as listed in that table; D and trimming were resolved from the DNA. Present in this sample are 200,000 to 250,000 clones, just over 70% of which were seen just once. Approximately 6% of the sample lies in the top ten.

For CDR1 and CDR2, the germline V gene (reference sequence) lists GTSNPN and SVGIG. The V and J ends are trimmed by 4 bases and 3 bases, leaving 25 bases between them. CDR3 length: 17 amino acids, cysteine to phenylalanine. The CDR3 DNA has 51 bases and is translated from base 1. This sequence uses TRBV30 and TRBJ2-7, and the D gene may be TRBD2, 6 bases matching. This sequence was found in a human donor with chronic lymphocytic leukemia. Here the sequenced sample was PBMCs, taken after 12 months of ibrutinib treatment. CDR3 reads: CAWKVLRDGPRIYEQYF. The DNA reads TGTGCCTGGAAAGTGTTGCGGGATGGCCCGAGGATCTACGAGCAGTACTTC. Supplemented by the reference TRBV30 and TRBJ2-7 proteins around the CDR3, the complete variable domain is SQTIHQWPATLVQPVGSPLSLECTVEGTSNPNLYWYRQAAGRGLQLLFYSVGIGQISSEVPQNLSASRPQDRQFILSSKKLLLSDSGFYLCAWKVLRDGPRIYEQYFGPGTRLTVT.